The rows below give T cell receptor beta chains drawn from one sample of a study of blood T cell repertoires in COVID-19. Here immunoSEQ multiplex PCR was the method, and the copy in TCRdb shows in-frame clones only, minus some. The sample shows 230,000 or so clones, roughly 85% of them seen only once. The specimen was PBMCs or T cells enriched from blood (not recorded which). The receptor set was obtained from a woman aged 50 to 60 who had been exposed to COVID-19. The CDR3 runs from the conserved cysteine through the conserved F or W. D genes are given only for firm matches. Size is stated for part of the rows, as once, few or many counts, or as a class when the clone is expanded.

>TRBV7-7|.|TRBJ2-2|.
TGTGCCAGCAGCTCCGGGACCGCGGGAAAGACCGGGGAGCTGTTTTTT
CASSSGTAGKTGELFF
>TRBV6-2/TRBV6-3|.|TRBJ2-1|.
TGTGCCAGCAGTAAAACGAGCTATGAGCAGTTCTTC
CASSKTSYEQFF
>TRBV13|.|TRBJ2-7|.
TGTGCCAGCAGCTTCGGTCGCTACGAGCAGTACTTC
CASSFGRYEQYF
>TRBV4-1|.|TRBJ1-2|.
TGCGCCAGCAGCCAAGACACCGACTTACACACCTTC
CASSQDTDLHTF
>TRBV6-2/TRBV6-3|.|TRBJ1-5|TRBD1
TGTGCCAGCAGTTCTCCTTCCGGGACAGGGGCCAATCAGCCCCAGCATTTT
CASSSPSGTGANQPQHF
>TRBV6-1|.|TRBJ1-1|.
TGTGCCAGCAGTGAAGCTGGTGGCTCGACTGAAGCTTTCTTT
CASSEAGGSTEAFF
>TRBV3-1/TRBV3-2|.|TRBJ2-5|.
TGTGCCAGCAGCCAAGACCCGAGGGGGGGCAGAGAGACCCAGTACTTC
CASSQDPRGGRETQYF
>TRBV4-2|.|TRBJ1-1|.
TGTGCCAGCAGCCACGACCCAACGACAAACACTGAAGCTTTCTTT
CASSHDPTTNTEAFF
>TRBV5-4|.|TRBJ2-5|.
TGTGCCAGCAGCCCTCGGGGGTTGGGGGGAGGAGAGACCCAGTACTTC
CASSPRGLGGGETQYF
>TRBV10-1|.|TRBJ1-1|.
TGCGCCAGCAGTGAGACAGCGAACACTGAAGCTTTCTTT
CASSETANTEAFF
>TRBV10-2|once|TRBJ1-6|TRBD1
TGCGCCAGCAACCTACAGGGGGAATCACCCCTCCACTTT
CASNLQGESPLHF
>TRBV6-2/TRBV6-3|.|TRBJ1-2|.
TGTGCCAGCAGTTTAGAACCCTATGGCTACACCTTC
CASSLEPYGYTF
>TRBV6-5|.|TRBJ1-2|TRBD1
TGTGCCAGCAGTCCCCTGGACAGGGGTGGCTACACCTTC
CASSPLDRGGYTF
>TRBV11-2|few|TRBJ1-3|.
TGTGCCAGCAGCTTAAACGTCGGTGGCTCTGGAAACACCATATATTTT
CASSLNVGGSGNTIYF
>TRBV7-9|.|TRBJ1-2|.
TGTGCCAGCAGCTTGGGCAGCAGTTATGGCTACACCTTC
CASSLGSSYGYTF
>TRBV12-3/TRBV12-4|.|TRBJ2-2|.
TGTGCCAGCACAATCACCGGGGAGCTGTTTTTT
CASTITGELFF
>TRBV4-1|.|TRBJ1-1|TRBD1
TGCGCCAGCAGCCAAGAACCAGGGGGCTACACTGAAGCTTTCTTT
CASSQEPGGYTEAFF
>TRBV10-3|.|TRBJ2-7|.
TGTGCCATCCGGAGGGAACACGAGCAGTACTTC
CAIRREHEQYF
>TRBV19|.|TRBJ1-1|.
TGTGCCAGTAGTAAGAAGGGCCCAGGGGCTAGGAACACTGAAGCTTTCTTT
CASSKKGPGARNTEAFF
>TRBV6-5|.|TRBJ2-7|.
TGTGCCAGCAGTTTCCGGGACTTCTCCTACGAGCAGTACTTC
CASSFRDFSYEQYF
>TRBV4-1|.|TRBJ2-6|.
TGCGCCAGCAGCCATCGCTCCCGCGGTACCAACGTCCTGACTTTC
CASSHRSRGTNVLTF
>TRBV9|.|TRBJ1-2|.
TGTGCCAGCAGCGTAAATCGAGACCCAAAAAAGGGGGAGGGTAACTATGGCTACACCTTC
CASSVNRDPKKGEGNYGYTF
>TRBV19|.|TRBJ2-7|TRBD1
TGTGCCAGTAGCACGGGACAGGGAATCGACGAGCAGTACTTC
CASSTGQGIDEQYF
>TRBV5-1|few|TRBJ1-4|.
TGCGCCAGCAGCTCACAAACAGCTAATGAAAAACTGTTTTTT
CASSSQTANEKLFF
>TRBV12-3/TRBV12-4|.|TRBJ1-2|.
TGTGCCAGCAATTGGGGGCCCGTATCGGGCTACACCTTC
CASNWGPVSGYTF
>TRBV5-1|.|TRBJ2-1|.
TGCGCCAGCAGTATGGGGGGGCGGTACAATGAGCAGTTCTTC
CASSMGGRYNEQFF
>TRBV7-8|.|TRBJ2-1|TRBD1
TGTGCCAGCAGCACCCGACAGGGTCTTGTCGGTGAGCAGTTCTTC
CASSTRQGLVGEQFF
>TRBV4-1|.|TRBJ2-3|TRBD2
TGCGCCAGCAGCTCGACTAGCCTCAGAGGCACAGATACGCAGTATTTT
CASSSTSLRGTDTQYF
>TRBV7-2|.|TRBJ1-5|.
TGTGCCAGCAGCCCTGAGGCCCTGACAGGTTATAGCAATCAGCCCCAGCATTTT
CASSPEALTGYSNQPQHF
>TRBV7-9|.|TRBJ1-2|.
TGTGCCAGCAGCTTAGCGCTGACAGATGGAACTTCTAACTATGGCTACACCTTC
CASSLALTDGTSNYGYTF
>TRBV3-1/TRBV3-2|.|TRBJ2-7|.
TGTGCCAGCAGCCAAGAAATGGGGCTAGTAGGGGAGCAGTACTTC
CASSQEMGLVGEQYF
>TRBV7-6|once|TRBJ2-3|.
TGTGCCAGCAGCTTAGTCGACAGGCCCCCCGCAGATACGCAGTATTTT
CASSLVDRPPADTQYF
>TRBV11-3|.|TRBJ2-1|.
TGTGCCAGCAGCTGGACTGTAAACAATGAGCAGTTCTTC
CASSWTVNNEQFF
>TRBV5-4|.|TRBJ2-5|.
TGTGCCAGCAGCTCCGGACAGTACCAAGAGACCCAGTACTTC
CASSSGQYQETQYF
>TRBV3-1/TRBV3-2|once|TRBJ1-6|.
TGTGCCAGCAGCCGACAGGATTCACCCCTCCACTTT
CASSRQDSPLHF
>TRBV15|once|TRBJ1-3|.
TGTGCCACCAGCAGAGATTTGTCCGTGAGCTCTGGAAACACCATATATTTT
CATSRDLSVSSGNTIYF
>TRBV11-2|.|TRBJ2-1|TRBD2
TGTGCCAGCAGCTTACGGGGGGGATACAATGAGCAGTTCTTC
CASSLRGGYNEQFF
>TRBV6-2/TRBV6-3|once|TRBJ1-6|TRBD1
TGTGCCAGCAGTTACTCTGACAGGGGAGATTCACCCCTCCACTTT
CASSYSDRGDSPLHF
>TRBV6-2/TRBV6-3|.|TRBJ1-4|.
TGTGCCAGCAGTTACTCCAGGGATGCGAATGAAAAACTGTTTTTT
CASSYSRDANEKLFF
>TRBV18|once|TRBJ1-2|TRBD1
TGTGCCAGCTCACCAGAGACAGGGTCCATCTATGGCTACACCTTC
CASSPETGSIYGYTF
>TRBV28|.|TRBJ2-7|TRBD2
TGTGCCAGCAGACCCGGAGGGGAGGGGATCTCCTACGAGCAGTACTTC
CASRPGGEGISYEQYF